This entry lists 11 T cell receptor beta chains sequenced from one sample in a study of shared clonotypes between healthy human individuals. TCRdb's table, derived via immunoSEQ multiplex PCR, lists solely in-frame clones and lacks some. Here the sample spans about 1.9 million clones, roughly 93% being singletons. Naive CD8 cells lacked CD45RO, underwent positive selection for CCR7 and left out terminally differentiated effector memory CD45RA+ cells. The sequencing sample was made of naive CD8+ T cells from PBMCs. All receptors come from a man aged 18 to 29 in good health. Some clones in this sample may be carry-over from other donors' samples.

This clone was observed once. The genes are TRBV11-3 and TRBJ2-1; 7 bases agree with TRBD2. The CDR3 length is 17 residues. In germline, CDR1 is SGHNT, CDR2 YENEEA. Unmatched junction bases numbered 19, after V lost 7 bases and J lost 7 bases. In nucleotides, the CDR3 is TGTGCCAGCACTACTTCCGCCCGGCGGGAGATAAGGAATGAGCAGTTCTTC. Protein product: CASTTSARREIRNEQFF. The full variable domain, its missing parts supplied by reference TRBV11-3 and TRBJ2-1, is EAGVVQSPRYKIIEKKQPVAFWCNPISGHNTLYWYLQNLGQGPELLIRYENEEAVDDSQLPKDRFSAERLKGVDSTLKIQPAELGDSAVYLCASTTSARREIRNEQFFGPGTRLTVL.

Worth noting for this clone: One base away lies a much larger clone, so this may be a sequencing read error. The CDR3 region is CASSWGQTYEQYF. DNA for the CDR3: TGTGCCAGCAGTTGGGGTCAGACCTACGAGCAGTACTTC. The chain couples TRBV28 to TRBJ2-7; no definite D call. Germline-derived CDR1 and CDR2 are MDHEN and SYDVKM. The length of the CDR3 is 13 residues. The V gene lost 4 bases and the J gene lost 2 bases, with 9 bases spanning the gap.

The CDR3, as DNA: TGTGCCAGCAGCTTACCTACCCCGCGTAGCACTGAAGCTTTCTTT. This encodes CASSLPTPRSTEAFF. The chain uses TRBV7-9 and TRBJ1-1, with D hard to call. CDR1 and CDR2 from the germline V gene are SEHNR and FQNEAQ (reference sequence). Trimming shortened V by 2 bases and J by 4 bases, and 14 bases separated the two germline ends. This CDR3 is 15 amino acids long.

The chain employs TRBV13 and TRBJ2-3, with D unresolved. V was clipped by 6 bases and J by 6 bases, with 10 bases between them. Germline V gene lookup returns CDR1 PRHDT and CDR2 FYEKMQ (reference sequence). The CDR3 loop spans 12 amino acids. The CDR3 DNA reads TGTGCCAGCAGGCTCATTGGGGATACGCAGTATTTT. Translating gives CASRLIGDTQYF.

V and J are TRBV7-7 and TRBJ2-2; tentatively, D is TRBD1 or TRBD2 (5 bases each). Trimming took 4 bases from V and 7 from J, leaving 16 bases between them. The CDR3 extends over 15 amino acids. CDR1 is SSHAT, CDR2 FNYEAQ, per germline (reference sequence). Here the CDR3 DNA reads TGTGCCAGCAGCTCCGGGACCGGACGTGGCGGGGAGCTGTTTTTT. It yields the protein CASSSGTGRGGELFF.

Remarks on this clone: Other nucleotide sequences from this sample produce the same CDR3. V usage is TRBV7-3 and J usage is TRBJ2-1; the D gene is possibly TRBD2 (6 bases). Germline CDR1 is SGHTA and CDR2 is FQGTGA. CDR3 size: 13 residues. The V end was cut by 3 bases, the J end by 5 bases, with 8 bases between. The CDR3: CASSFGGNNEQFF. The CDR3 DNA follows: TGTGCCAGCAGCTTTGGGGGGAACAATGAGCAGTTCTTC.

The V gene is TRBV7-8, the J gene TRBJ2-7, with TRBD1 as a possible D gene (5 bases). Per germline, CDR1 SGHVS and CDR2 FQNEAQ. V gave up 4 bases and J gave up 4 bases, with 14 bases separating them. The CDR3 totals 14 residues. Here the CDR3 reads CASSSEAGPYEQYF. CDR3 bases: TGTGCCAGCAGCTCAGAGGCAGGGCCGTACGAGCAGTACTTC.

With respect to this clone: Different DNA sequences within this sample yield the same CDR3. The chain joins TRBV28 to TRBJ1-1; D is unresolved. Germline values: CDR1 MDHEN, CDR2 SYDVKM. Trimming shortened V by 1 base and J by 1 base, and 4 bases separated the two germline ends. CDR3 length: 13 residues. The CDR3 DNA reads TGTGCCAGCAGTTTATTCCGGAACACTGAAGCTTTCTTT. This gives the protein CASSLFRNTEAFF.

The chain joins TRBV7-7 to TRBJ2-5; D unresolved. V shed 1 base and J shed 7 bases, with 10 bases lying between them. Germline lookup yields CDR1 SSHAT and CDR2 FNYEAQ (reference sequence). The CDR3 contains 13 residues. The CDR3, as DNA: TGTGCCAGCAGCTTAGATCCCGGCGGGACCCAGTACTTC. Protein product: CASSLDPGGTQYF. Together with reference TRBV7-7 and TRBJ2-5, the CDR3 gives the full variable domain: GAGVSQSPRYKVTKRGQDVTLRCDPISSHATLYWYQQALGQGPEFLTYFNYEAQPDKSGLPSDRFSAERPEGSISTLTIQRTEQRDSAMYRCASSLDPGGTQYFGPGTRLLVL.

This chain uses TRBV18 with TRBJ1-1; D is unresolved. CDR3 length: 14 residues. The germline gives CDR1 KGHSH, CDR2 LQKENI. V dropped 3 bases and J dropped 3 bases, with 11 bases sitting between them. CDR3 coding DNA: TGTGCCAGCTCACCCTCCCGAGCGGACACTGAAGCTTTCTTT. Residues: CASSPSRADTEAFF.

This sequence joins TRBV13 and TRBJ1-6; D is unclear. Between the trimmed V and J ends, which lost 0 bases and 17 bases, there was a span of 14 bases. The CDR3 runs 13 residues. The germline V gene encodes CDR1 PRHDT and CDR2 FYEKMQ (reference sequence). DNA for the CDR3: TGTGCCAGCAGCTTAGGTGCCGGGCGGGGAGTCCACTTT. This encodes CASSLGAGRGVHF. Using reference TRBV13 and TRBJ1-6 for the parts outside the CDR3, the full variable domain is AAGVIQSPRHLIKEKRETATLKCYPIPRHDTVYWYQQGPGQDPQFLISFYEKMQSDKGSIPDRFSAQQFSDYHSELNMSSLELGDSALYFCASSLGAGRGVHFGNGTRLTVT.